One and the same sample provided the 21 T cell receptor beta chains below, sequenced in a study of lymphopenia after photon versus proton radiotherapy. Clones were sequenced by immunoSEQ multiplex PCR, and TCRdb holds only the in-frame ones, with some missing. The sample lists approximately 70,000 clones, about nine tenths occurring once. The sample here was peripheral blood, taken from a patient treated with proton-based radiotherapy. These receptors were collected from a man older than 75 with esophageal cancer.

This chain joins TRBV27 and TRBJ1-2, with 8 bases that match TRBD1. The CDR3 is made up of 18 amino acids. The junction had 20 bases not matched to a gene; V was cut back by 7 bases and J by 4 bases. Germline CDR1 MNHEY, CDR2 SMNVEV (reference sequence). CDR3 loop: CASTQLRQGRRTFYGYTF. The DNA for the CDR3 is TGTGCCAGCACCCAACTTCGACAGGGGAGAAGGACATTCTATGGCTACACCTTC.

The V call is TRBV5-1, the J call TRBJ1-1; the D is unclear. Per the germline V gene, CDR1 is SGHRS and CDR2 is YFSETQ. The CDR3 extends over 14 amino acids. Trimming took 1 base from V and 0 from J, leaving 7 bases between them. The CDR3 DNA sequence: TGCGCCAGCAGCTTGTTTCAGTTGAACACTGAAGCTTTCTTT. This encodes CASSLFQLNTEAFF.

The chain carries TRBV29-1 and TRBJ2-2; perhaps TRBD2 as D (6 bases). The CDR3 loop spans 14 amino acids. CDR1 SQVTM and CDR2 ANQGSEA come from the germline V gene. Trimming stripped 7 bases from V and 1 base from J, with 13 bases between. For the CDR3, the DNA is TGCAGCGCCGGGGGACTTGGGAACACCGGGGAGCTGTTTTTT. Protein product: CSAGGLGNTGELFF.

The chain employs TRBV4-3 and TRBJ2-3; D not certain. The CDR3 runs 16 residues. Trimming pared 0 bases from V and 0 bases from J, leaving 10 bases between. Germline CDR1 is LGHNA and CDR2 is YSLEER. The CDR3 region is CASSQEVGISTDTQYF. The DNA of the CDR3 is TGCGCCAGCAGCCAAGAAGTAGGGATTAGCACAGATACGCAGTATTTT.

This sequence joins TRBV7-9 and TRBJ1-1; TRBD1 aligns across 8 bases. Per the germline V gene, CDR1 is SEHNR and CDR2 is FQNEAQ (reference sequence). The CDR3 consists of 16 residues. After removal of 1 base from V and 1 base from J, the junction contained 5 bases not matched to a gene. DNA for the CDR3: TGTGCCAGCAGCTTAGGGGCCGGACAGGGGAACACTGAAGCTTTCTTT. The encoded protein is CASSLGAGQGNTEAFF.

This clone was seen a single time. In DNA, the CDR3 is TGTGCCAGCAGCCGCCGGGGGGTACAGGGCTACAATGAGCAGTTCTTC. Translating gives CASSRRGVQGYNEQFF. The V call is TRBV7-2, the J call TRBJ2-1; D possibly corresponds to TRBD2 (7 bases). Trimming shortened V by 5 bases and J by 3 bases, and 17 bases separated the two germline ends. CDR1 is SGHTA, CDR2 FQGNSA, per germline. The CDR3 has 16 amino acids.

The chain employs TRBV6-5 and TRBJ1-2; weak D call: TRBD1 (6 bases). The V end was cut by 4 bases, the J end by 6 bases, with 21 bases between. Germline V gene data show CDR1 as MNHEY and CDR2 as SVGAGI. There are 16 residues in the CDR3. The chain's CDR3 is CASSSPRRGGSHGYTF. In DNA form, the CDR3 reads TGTGCCAGCAGTTCCCCTCGCAGGGGAGGTTCCCATGGCTACACCTTC.

This chain connects TRBV2 to TRBJ1-1, with D hard to call. The CDR3 is 13 amino acids. V gave up 6 bases and J gave up 5 bases, with 13 bases separating them. CDR1 is SNHLY, CDR2 FYNNEI, per germline. The CDR3 reads CASSFAPSTEAFF. The CDR3 bases are TGTGCCAGCAGCTTCGCGCCTTCGACTGAAGCTTTCTTT.

The chain employs TRBV30 and TRBJ2-7; tentative D call: TRBD1 (6 bases). This CDR3 has 12 amino acids. Deletions cut 1 base from V and 6 bases from J, with 10 bases between. The germline CDR1 and CDR2 sequences are GTSNPN and SVGIG (reference sequence). CDR3 nucleotide sequence: TGTGCCTGGAGTGGGCAGGGGATCGAGCAGTACTTC. Its translation: CAWSGQGIEQYF.

The rearrangement links TRBV9 to TRBJ2-1; no firm D call. Germline values: CDR1 SGDLS, CDR2 YYNGEE. The CDR3 loop spans 15 amino acids. Trimming took 0 bases from V and 0 from J, leaving 7 bases between them. The DNA for the CDR3 is TGTGCCAGCAGCGTAGTGCCGAGCTCCTACAATGAGCAGTTCTTC. As protein: CASSVVPSSYNEQFF.

This chain joins TRBV28 and TRBJ1-5; 9 nucleotides match TRBD1. V trimming: 2 bases; J trimming: 4 bases; junction bases outside the gene matches: 6. Germline CDR1 and CDR2: MDHEN and SYDVKM. The CDR3 length is 16 residues. The CDR3: CASSLGLGTGNQPQHF. CDR3 nucleotides: TGTGCCAGCAGTTTAGGTTTGGGGACAGGGAATCAGCCCCAGCATTTT.

The V call is TRBV18, the J call TRBJ2-7, with 13 bases fitting TRBD2. The CDR3 covers 16 residues. In germline, CDR1 is KGHSH, CDR2 LQKENI. V was clipped by 3 bases and J by 1 base; unmatched bases: 3. The CDR3 bases are TGTGCCAGCTCACCCCAGGGACTAGCGGGGTCCTACGAGCAGTACTTC. Encoded protein: CASSPQGLAGSYEQYF.

A few counts support this clone. The chain is built from TRBV4-3 and TRBJ1-1; D uncertain. Trimming took off 0 bases at V and 5 bases at J, with 13 bases between the two ends. The CDR3 spans 15 residues. Germline-derived CDR1 and CDR2 are LGHNA and YSLEER. This chain's CDR3 is CASSQDLYVGTEAFF. The CDR3 DNA reads as TGCGCCAGCAGCCAAGATCTTTATGTAGGGACTGAAGCTTTCTTT.

The CDR3, as DNA: TGTGCCAGCAGCGTTTCGGGAGGAGTCTACGAGCAGTACTTC. Amino acids: CASSVSGGVYEQYF. V is TRBV9 and J is TRBJ2-7, with 7 bases aligning to TRBD2. CDR1 and CDR2 (germline): SGDLS, YYNGEE. Losses at the gene ends were 2 bases for V and 3 bases for J; bases not matched to a gene: 5. The CDR3 runs to 14 residues.

A remark on this clone: Additional DNA sequences in this sample encode the identical CDR3. This sequence joins TRBV2 and TRBJ1-5, with D tentatively TRBD1 (5 bases). Germline assignment: CDR1 SNHLY and CDR2 FYNNEI. V lost 8 bases to trimming and J lost 1 base, with 9 bases between them. There are 13 residues in the CDR3. In DNA form, the CDR3 reads TGTGCCAGCCGCCGGGACAGCAATCAGCCCCAGCATTTT. Translating it yields CASRRDSNQPQHF.

On this clone itself: This may be a read error: a much more frequent sequence differs by one nucleotide. The gene calls are TRBV5-4 and TRBJ1-1; 10 nucleotides line up with TRBD1. CDR1 is SGHNT and CDR2 is YYREEE in the germline V gene (reference sequence). V shed 5 bases and J 6 bases; nucleotides not matched to a gene: 7. This CDR3 is built from 14 residues. The CDR3, as DNA: TGTGCCAGCAGAGGGGGGGACAGGGGCCCTGAAGCTTTCTTT. Residues: CASRGGDRGPEAFF.

The V and J genes are TRBV29-1 and TRBJ1-3; TRBD1 matches at 10 bases. With 4 bases clipped from V and 8 bases from J, the junction kept 11 bases outside the gene matches. The CDR3 spans 15 residues. The germline gives CDR1 SQVTM, CDR2 ANQGSEA. The DNA for the CDR3 is TGCAGCGTTGCTGGGACAGGGGACCGATCGGACACCATATATTTT. It translates to CSVAGTGDRSDTIYF.

The chain carries TRBV2 and TRBJ1-5; 7 bases are a match to TRBD1. There are 15 residues in the CDR3. With 2 bases clipped from V and 5 bases from J, the junction kept 6 bases outside the gene matches. Germline assignment: CDR1 SNHLY and CDR2 FYNNEI. The CDR3 loop reads CASSEFGGGYQPQHF. CDR3 nucleotide sequence: TGTGCCAGCAGTGAATTCGGAGGGGGCTATCAGCCCCAGCATTTT. Filled out from reference TRBV2 and TRBJ1-5, the complete variable domain reads EPEVTQTPSHQVTQMGQEVILRCVPISNHLYFYWYRQILGQKVEFLVSFYNNEISEKSEIFDDQFSVERPDGSNFTLKIRSTKLEDSAMYFCASSEFGGGYQPQHFGDGTRLSIL.

The chain joins TRBV7-2 to TRBJ2-5; the match to TRBD2 covers 12 bases. The CDR3 extends over 18 amino acids. V lost 1 base and J lost 0; bases outside the gene matches: 6. Germline V gene sequence: CDR1 SGHTA, CDR2 FQGNSA. CDR3 region: CASSLDLAGGLYQETQYF. The CDR3 DNA sequence: TGTGCCAGCAGCTTAGACCTAGCGGGGGGGTTGTACCAAGAGACCCAGTACTTC.

This clone has a count of ten or more. The V and J genes are TRBV4-1 and TRBJ1-2, with 7 nucleotides matching TRBD1. The germline V gene encodes CDR1 MGHRA and CDR2 YSYEKL. The V and J ends lost 5 bases and 8 bases, in that order; junction bases with no gene match: 11. The CDR3 loop spans 14 amino acids. CDR3 region: CASSSTGAGYGYTF. CDR3 DNA: TGCGCCAGCAGCTCAACAGGGGCAGGATACGGCTACACCTTC.

This clone showed up just a few times. This sequence joins TRBV6-5 and TRBJ1-6; D perhaps matches TRBD1 (6 bases). Per germline, CDR1 MNHEY and CDR2 SVGAGI. The CDR3 totals 15 residues. Trimming pared 6 bases from V and 5 bases from J, leaving 14 bases between. CDR3 region: CASSRQTGNNSPLHF. The CDR3 nucleotides read TGTGCCAGCAGCAGACAGACAGGAAATAATTCACCCCTCCACTTT.